This note documents a single TCR beta chain sequence. Antigen unknown. Time point: sample taken at primary tumor resection. Whole RNA, isolated from tumor, nontumor lung or frozen PBMC, was sequenced without prior sorting. Patients with untreated early-stage non-small cell lung cancer, numbering 72, were the donors. The sample is drawn from a study of spatial heterogeneity in lung cancer. The study, taken as a whole, reports: TCRs found ubiquitously expanded in tumor appeared in blood more at resection than at follow-up.

Trimming pared 6 bases from V and 3 bases from J, leaving 15 bases between. CDR1 and CDR2 from the germline V gene are SNHLY and FYNNEI. CDR3 length equals 14 residues. TCR cDNA molecules each had a unique molecular identifier. TCRdb itself ran the 5' RACE reads through MiXCR, one entry per CDR3 protein. The sample includes more than 85,000 distinct CDR3 sequences, about 9.4% seen only once; the top ten take roughly 7.2%. This TCR was recovered from a male donor with early-stage non-small cell lung cancer. The source material was PBMCs, sampled at surgery. V is TRBV2 and J is TRBJ2-7; D may correspond to TRBD1 or TRBD2 (5 bases each). Here the CDR3 DNA reads TGTGCCAGCAGACAAGGACAAGCGGACTACGAGCAGTACTTC. It is translated as CASRQGQADYEQYF.